These 19 T cell receptor beta chains came from one sample sequenced in a study of blood T cells in healthy people across ages. Next came a second PCR, run for about 6 to 12 cycles, which used a sample-barcoded 5' primer along with a J-beta primer mix. TCRdb reanalysed the 5' RACE reads using MiXCR and keeps one entry per CDR3 protein. Of some 1.6 million distinct CDR3 sequences in the sample, around 35% were seen once. Sequencing used blood. These receptors all come from a woman aged 25 to 39 in good health.

This clonotype was observed a few times. V usage is TRBV12-3 or TRBV12-4 and J usage is TRBJ2-2, with TRBD1 identical over 7 bases. The CDR3 spans 16 residues. The V gene end was trimmed by 6 bases and the J gene end by 4 bases; junction bases not matched to a gene: 11. CDR3 nucleotides: TGTGCCAGCAGGTTGGCCGGGACAGACACCACCGGGGAGCTGTTTTTT. This encodes CASRLAGTDTTGELFF.

The V call is TRBV28, the J call TRBJ2-5; TRBD1 aligns across 8 bases. This CDR3 region has 15 residues. Losses at the gene ends were 8 bases for V and 2 bases for J; bases not matched to a gene: 10. CDR1 MDHEN and CDR2 SYDVKM come from the germline V gene. CDR3 residues: CASRPRDRWQETQYF. CDR3 nucleotide sequence: TGTGCCAGCCGGCCCCGGGACAGGTGGCAAGAGACCCAGTACTTC.

This clonotype was detected only a few times. The J gene is TRBJ2-1, the V gene TRBV25-1, with 11 bases lining up with TRBD2. V lost 6 bases and J lost 2; bases outside the gene matches: 15. Germline V gene sequence: CDR1 MGHDK, CDR2 SYGVNS. The CDR3 length is 19 residues. The CDR3 region has the DNA TGTGCCAGCAGCCTCCCCAGTAGCGGGAGGGCCGGGACCTACAATGAGCAGTTCTTC. This encodes CASSLPSSGRAGTYNEQFF. Full variable domain (remainder filled in from reference TRBV25-1 and TRBJ2-1): EADIYQTPRYLVIGTGKKITLECSQTMGHDKMYWYQQDPGMELHLIHYSYGVNSTEKGDLSSESTVSRIRTEHFPLTLESARPSHTSQYLCASSLPSSGRAGTYNEQFFGPGTRLTVL.

This clonotype was seen once. The gene calls are TRBV21-1 and TRBJ1-2; the D segment call TRBD1 is taken from the table without a DNA check. TRBV21-1 is a pseudogene locus. The CDR3 is 15 residues long. CDR3 DNA: TGTGCCAGCACCCCAGGACCCAGGACCACCTATGGCTACACCTTC. This encodes CASTPGPRTTYGYTF.

This chain joins TRBV12-5 and TRBJ2-1; D gene unclear. The J call may be faulty, since TRBJ2-7 better matches the DNA end. The CDR3 runs 14 residues. The germline gives CDR1 LGHNT, CDR2 FRNRAP. The DNA of the CDR3 is TGTGCTAGTGGTCCCGGTGGGTCATACAATGAGCAGTACTTC. Translating gives CASGPGGSYNEQYF.

The rearrangement joins TRBV20-1 to TRBJ2-1; 14 bases line up with TRBD2. Germline V gene sequence: CDR1 DFQATT, CDR2 SNEGSKA (reference sequence). There are 16 residues in the CDR3. Trimming cost V 6 bases and J 7 bases; bases outside gene matches: 11. CDR3 DNA sequence: TGCAGTGCGAAGACTAGCGGGAGGGGTATTGGGAATGAGCAGTTCTTC. This codes for CSAKTSGRGIGNEQFF.

V usage is TRBV20-1 and J usage is TRBJ1-2, with D perhaps matching TRBD1 (5 bases). The CDR3 has 14 amino acids. Germline CDR1 and CDR2: DFQATT and SNEGSKA (reference sequence). V lost 1 base to trimming and J lost 3 bases, with 12 bases between them. The CDR3 DNA is TGCAGTGCTAGAGTAAGGGGCTCGGACTATGGCTACACCTTC. It translates to CSARVRGSDYGYTF.

This clonotype has at least ten counts. CDR3 protein: CSVEIWLGGYTF. CDR3 coding DNA: TGCAGCGTTGAAATCTGGTTGGGCGGCTACACCTTC. The chain recombines TRBV29-1 with TRBJ1-2; D remains unclear. Germline V gene data show CDR1 as SQVTM and CDR2 as ANQGSEA. The CDR3 covers 12 residues. V was shortened by 2 bases and J by 8 bases, with 12 bases between the two germline ends.

As concerns this clonotype: A much larger clone differs from this one at a single base, so this may be a read error. The rearrangement links TRBV4-1 to TRBJ2-7, with 9 bases fitting TRBD1. The CDR3 consists of 15 residues. Germline CDR1 and CDR2: MGHRA and YSYEKL. In DNA form, the CDR3 reads TGCGCCAACAGCCGACCAACAGGGGGCGGTTACGAGCAGTACTTC. Translation gives CANSRPTGGGYEQYF.

The chain is built from TRBV21-1 and TRBJ1-5. TRBV21-1 is reported as a pseudogene. The CDR3 covers 18 residues. CDR3 loop: CASSKLERHPPGNQPQHF. In DNA, the CDR3 is TGTGCCAGCAGCAAACTGGAAAGACACCCGCCTGGCAATCAGCCCCAGCATTTT.

This clonotype was detected ten times or more. This chain uses TRBV27 with TRBJ2-7; 10 bases fit TRBD1. The length of the CDR3 is 15 residues. From germline, CDR1 is MNHEY and CDR2 SMNVEV (reference sequence). V lost 6 bases, J lost 3 bases, and 8 bases stayed unmatched. The CDR3 loop reads CASSPDRGRNYEQYF. CDR3 sequence (DNA): TGTGCCAGCAGCCCTGACAGGGGGCGGAACTACGAGCAGTACTTC.

The chain employs TRBV2 and TRBJ2-3, with TRBD2 as a possible D gene (6 bases). CDR1 is SNHLY, CDR2 FYNNEI, per germline. Trimming shortened V by 7 bases and J by 6 bases, and 8 bases separated the two germline ends. The CDR3 loop spans 11 amino acids. CDR3 region: CASTRDDTQYF. Here the CDR3 DNA reads TGTGCCAGCACGCGGGATGATACGCAGTATTTT.

The CDR3 here is CASSQVWQATNEKLFF. The CDR3, as DNA: TGTGCCAGCAGCCAAGTATGGCAAGCAACTAATGAAAAACTGTTTTTT. The chain has TRBV3-1 and TRBJ1-4; D gene uncertain. The V gene's germline CDR1 is LGHDT and CDR2 YNNKEL (reference sequence). The V end lost 1 base, the J end lost 0 bases, and 9 bases lay between the germline ends. CDR3 length: 16 residues. Supplemented by reference TRBV3-1 and TRBJ1-4, the full variable domain reads DTAVSQTPKYLVTQMGNDKSIKCEQNLGHDTMYWYKQDSKKFLKIMFSYNNKELIINETVPNRFSPKSPDKAHLNLHINSLELGDSAVYFCASSQVWQATNEKLFFGSGTQLSVL.

The rearrangement joins TRBV6-6 to TRBJ2-2; 10 bases line up with TRBD2. This CDR3 spans 14 amino acids. Trimming removed 10 bases from V and 7 bases from J; junction bases left unmatched: 9. Germline V CDR1 and CDR2: MNHNY, SVGAGI (reference sequence). In DNA form, the CDR3 reads TGTGCCACCTCTAGCGGGAGAAGTGGCGGGGAGCTGTTTTTT. The encoded protein is CATSSGRSGGELFF.

This clonotype appeared a few times. The CDR3 DNA is TGTGCCAGCAGCCCCGGACTAGCGAACAATGAGCAGTTCTTC. Amino acids: CASSPGLANNEQFF. The J gene is TRBJ2-1, the V gene TRBV7-3, with 9 positions matching TRBD2. The CDR3 spans 14 residues. The germline CDR1 and CDR2 sequences are SGHTA and FQGTGA. The V and J ends lost 5 bases and 5 bases, in that order; junction bases with no gene match: 4.

The rearrangement links TRBV4-1 to TRBJ1-2, with TRBD1 as a possible D gene (5 bases). Germline values: CDR1 MGHRA, CDR2 YSYEKL. This CDR3 is 14 amino acids long. V gave up 3 bases and J gave up 4 bases, with 12 bases separating them. The CDR3 loop reads CASSHTTGLYGYTF. The CDR3 bases are TGCGCCAGCAGCCACACCACAGGCCTCTATGGCTACACCTTC.

V gene TRBV2 combines with J gene TRBJ2-7, with 10 positions matching TRBD1. V lost 7 bases to trimming and J lost 5 bases; unmatched junction nucleotides: 14. This CDR3 region has 16 residues. Looked up from germline, CDR1 is SNHLY and CDR2 is FYNNEI. The CDR3 coding sequence is TGTGCCAGCAACCCGGCCCCGGGACAGGGGTGGAACGAGCAGTACTTC. It translates to CASNPAPGQGWNEQYF.

This clonotype appeared a few times. The genes are TRBV5-1 and TRBJ2-5; 7 positions match TRBD2. The V segment lost 4 bases and the J segment 6 bases; nucleotides outside the gene matches: 9. Germline CDR1 SGHRS, CDR2 YFSETQ. CDR3 length: 14 residues. DNA for the CDR3: TGCGCCAGCAGCGGATGGGAGGGCGAAAAGACCCAGTACTTC. Translating it yields CASSGWEGEKTQYF.

The chain recombines TRBV12-3 or TRBV12-4 with TRBJ1-1, with unresolved D. Deletions cut 2 bases from V and 5 bases from J, with 15 bases between. The CDR3 runs 15 residues. The DNA for the CDR3 is TGTGCCAGCAGTTTATCCCACCGGCTCAATACTGAAGCTTTCTTT. Translating gives CASSLSHRLNTEAFF.